Shown below are 27 T cell receptor beta chains from a single sample sequenced in a study of siplizumab effects on memory and regulatory T cells. Libraries were prepared by immunoSEQ multiplex PCR; TCRdb keeps only in-frame clonotypes and omits some of them. Altogether about 120,000 clones are present, around 94% being singletons, with the ten largest covering around 1.7%. Sample: non-Treg CD4+ T cells sorted from blood. These receptors all come from a human donor in good health.

V is TRBV28 and J is TRBJ1-2; the D gene is possibly TRBD1 (6 bases). This CDR3 comprises 15 residues. V was clipped by 5 bases and J by 2 bases, with 15 bases between them. CDR1 is MDHEN, CDR2 SYDVKM, per germline. The CDR3, as DNA: TGTGCCAGCAGTCTTGACGGACAGATGAACTATGGCTACACCTTC. Protein: CASSLDGQMNYGYTF.

This clone was counted only a few times. V and J are TRBV7-9 and TRBJ1-1; 8 bases line up with TRBD1. The CDR3 is 16 residues long. Germline CDR1 SEHNR, CDR2 FQNEAQ (reference sequence). V lost 5 bases and J lost 4; bases outside the gene matches: 12. CDR3 sequence (DNA): TGTGCCAGCAGCATAACAGGGGGGGTTTCGAGCACTGAAGCTTTCTTT. Encoded protein: CASSITGGVSSTEAFF. Full variable domain (outside the CDR3, taken from reference TRBV7-9 and TRBJ1-1): DTGVSQNPRHKITKRGQNVTFRCDPISEHNRLYWYRQTLGQGPEFLTYFQNEAQLEKSRLLSDRFSAERPKGSFSTLEIQRTEQGDSAMYLCASSITGGVSSTEAFFGQGTRLTVV.

J is TRBJ1-4 and V is TRBV7-9; D may be TRBD1 (6 bases). Per germline, CDR1 SEHNR and CDR2 FQNEAQ (reference sequence). V was clipped by 5 bases and J by 11 bases, with 15 bases between them. The length of the CDR3 is 13 residues. The CDR3, as DNA: TGTGCCAGCAGCCCCAACAGGGCAGGGAAACTGTTTTTT. Amino acids: CASSPNRAGKLFF. Variable domain in full (rest from reference TRBV7-9 and TRBJ1-4): DTGVSQNPRHKITKRGQNVTFRCDPISEHNRLYWYRQTLGQGPEFLTYFQNEAQLEKSRLLSDRFSAERPKGSFSTLEIQRTEQGDSAMYLCASSPNRAGKLFFGSGTQLSVL.

This chain uses TRBV11-1 with TRBJ2-6, with D unresolved. This CDR3 is built from 16 residues. Germline V CDR1 and CDR2: SGHAT, FQDESV (reference sequence). Trimming cost V 2 bases and J 0 bases, with 8 bases left between them. The CDR3 DNA reads TGTGCCAGCAGCTTACCGTCCCTCTCTGGGGCCAACGTCCTGACTTTC. It is translated as CASSLPSLSGANVLTF. The full variable domain, rest sourced from reference TRBV11-1 and TRBJ2-6, is EAEVAQSPRYKITEKSQAVAFWCDPISGHATLYWYRQILGQGPELLVQFQDESVVDDSQLPKDRFSAERLKGVDSTLKIQPAELGDSAMYLCASSLPSLSGANVLTFGAGSRLTVL.

This rearrangement joins TRBV5-5 to TRBJ1-4, with D perhaps TRBD1 (5 bases). Germline V gives CDR1 SGHKS, CDR2 YYEKEE (reference sequence). CDR3 length: 11 amino acids. The V and J ends lost 2 bases and 13 bases respectively, with 9 bases between them. Here the CDR3 DNA reads TGTGCCAGCAGCTTAAAGGGACGACTGTTTTTT. Protein: CASSLKGRLFF.

V usage is TRBV5-1 and J usage is TRBJ2-1; D gene unclear. The V end was cut by 4 bases, the J end by 6 bases, with 5 bases between. There are 11 residues in the CDR3. Germline V gene lookup returns CDR1 SGHRS and CDR2 YFSETQ. The CDR3 nucleotides are TGCGCCAGCAGCCAGCGCAATGAGCAGTTCTTC. Its protein is CASSQRNEQFF.

The gene calls are TRBV7-9 and TRBJ2-3, with 8 bases matching TRBD1. With 3 bases clipped from V and 4 bases from J, the junction kept 3 bases outside the gene matches. The germline V gene encodes CDR1 SEHNR and CDR2 FQNEAQ (reference sequence). The CDR3 runs to 14 residues. CDR3 amino acids: CASSFYRGADTQYF. CDR3 nucleotide sequence: TGTGCCAGCAGCTTTTACAGGGGGGCAGATACGCAGTATTTT.

CDR3 sequence (DNA): TGTGCCAGCAGCACCGACAGCACAGATACGCAGTATTTT. Translating gives CASSTDSTDTQYF. The V gene is TRBV7-2, the J gene TRBJ2-3; D unresolved. Trimming took 5 bases from V and 0 from J, leaving 6 bases between them. CDR3 length equals 13 residues. The germline CDR1 and CDR2 sequences are SGHTA and FQGNSA.

The chain recombines TRBV19 with TRBJ2-7; 7 positions match TRBD2. The germline CDR1 and CDR2 sequences are LNHDA and SQIVND (reference sequence). The junction had 7 bases not matched to a gene; V was cut back by 3 bases and J by 2 bases. The CDR3 has 15 amino acids. The CDR3 here is CASSIHSREAYEQYF. CDR3 coding DNA: TGTGCCAGTAGTATTCACTCCCGGGAGGCCTACGAGCAGTACTTC.

The J gene is TRBJ2-3, the V gene TRBV7-9, with unresolved D. The CDR3 runs to 14 residues. Germline CDR1 is SEHNR and CDR2 is FQNEAQ (reference sequence). Trimming took off 5 bases at V and 0 bases at J, with 9 bases between the two ends. Written as DNA, the CDR3 is TGTGCCAGCAGCCCCGGCGGTAGCACAGATACGCAGTATTTT. Protein: CASSPGGSTDTQYF. The full variable domain, with the rest looked up from reference TRBV7-9 and TRBJ2-3, is DTGVSQNPRHKITKRGQNVTFRCDPISEHNRLYWYRQTLGQGPEFLTYFQNEAQLEKSRLLSDRFSAERPKGSFSTLEIQRTEQGDSAMYLCASSPGGSTDTQYFGPGTRLTVL.

The V and J genes are TRBV21-1 and TRBJ2-1; the D call in the table, TRBD2, was not verified against the DNA. TRBV21-1 is marked as a pseudogene. The CDR3 covers 18 residues. The CDR3 protein is CASSKWDSSAGEANEQFF. CDR3 in DNA: TGTGCCAGCAGCAAATGGGACTCGTCAGCGGGGGAAGCGAATGAGCAGTTCTTC.

This sequence joins TRBV7-6 and TRBJ2-5, with a possible D match to TRBD1 (6 bases). Germline-derived CDR1 and CDR2 are SGHVS and FNYEAQ. The CDR3 sequence is 12 residues long. The V end was cut by 5 bases, the J end by 5 bases, with 9 bases between. CDR3 coding DNA: TGTGCCAGCAGCGGACAGTTCGAGACCCAGTACTTC. It encodes CASSGQFETQYF.

The gene calls are TRBV18 and TRBJ2-7; 8 positions agree with TRBD2. V trimming: 5 bases; J trimming: 4 bases; junction bases outside the gene matches: 7. CDR3 size: 14 residues. CDR1 is KGHSH and CDR2 is LQKENI in the germline V gene. The CDR3 is CASSNGGAEYEQYF. For the CDR3, the DNA is TGTGCCAGCTCAAACGGGGGGGCAGAATACGAGCAGTACTTC.

The chain links TRBV5-6 to TRBJ1-2, with TRBD1 identical over 8 bases. The CDR3 has 13 residues. CDR1 and CDR2 from the germline V gene are SGHDT and YYEEEE. The V gene end was trimmed by 3 bases and the J gene end by 8 bases; junction bases not matched to a gene: 6. The CDR3 loop reads CASSSGQGSGYTF. The CDR3 DNA sequence: TGTGCCAGCAGCTCCGGACAGGGCAGCGGCTACACCTTC.

The rearrangement uses TRBV29-1 and TRBJ1-2, with 8 positions matching TRBD1. The ends lost 7 bases at V and 0 bases at J; junction bases unmatched: 10. CDR3 length: 15 amino acids. Germline V gene lookup returns CDR1 SQVTM and CDR2 ANQGSEA. Here the CDR3 DNA reads TGCAGCGCCGGGGCCGGGACAGGAGCTAACTATGGCTACACCTTC. Protein product: CSAGAGTGANYGYTF.

CDR3 sequence: CASSRGLGNEQFF. In DNA form, the CDR3 reads TGTGCCAGCAGTCGGGGACTAGGGAATGAGCAGTTCTTC. The gene calls are TRBV7-9 and TRBJ2-1; the match to TRBD2 covers 8 bases. Germline V CDR1 and CDR2: SEHNR, FQNEAQ (reference sequence). The CDR3 sequence is 13 residues long. With V trimmed by 6 bases and J by 7 bases, 5 bases remained unmatched.

CDR3 nucleotide sequence: TGTGCCAGCAGCCGTGCAGGAGGAATGAACACTGAAGCTTTCTTT. The encoded protein is CASSRAGGMNTEAFF. The chain uses TRBV7-9 and TRBJ1-1; no clear D. CDR1 SEHNR and CDR2 FQNEAQ come from the germline V gene (reference sequence). The germline V and J ends were trimmed by 5 bases and 0 bases, with 13 bases remaining between them. The CDR3 is 15 amino acids.

This rearrangement joins TRBV2 to TRBJ2-1, with TRBD1 matching over 9 bases. This CDR3 spans 14 amino acids. Germline V gene lookup returns CDR1 SNHLY and CDR2 FYNNEI. With V trimmed by 7 bases and J by 4 bases, 5 bases remained unmatched. CDR3 sequence (DNA): TGTGCCAGCAAGGACAGGGGTTTTTACAATGAGCAGTTCTTC. Encoded protein: CASKDRGFYNEQFF.

The chain uses TRBV14 and TRBJ1-5; no firm D call. With 0 bases removed from V and 9 bases from J, the gap between germline ends came to 21 bases. The CDR3 totals 17 residues. The germline V gene encodes CDR1 SGHDN and CDR2 FVKESK. The chain's CDR3 is CASSQDRIGQAQRPQHF. In DNA, the CDR3 is TGTGCCAGCAGCCAAGATCGGATAGGGCAAGCCCAGCGGCCCCAGCATTTT.

V usage is TRBV6-5 and J usage is TRBJ2-7; D perhaps matches TRBD1 (5 bases). The CDR3 loop spans 13 amino acids. Germline CDR1 reads MNHEY; CDR2 reads SVGAGI. Trimming removed 6 bases at V and 0 bases at J, with 9 bases between. The CDR3 spells CASRGLSSYEQYF. CDR3 DNA: TGTGCCAGCAGGGGGCTCAGCTCCTACGAGCAGTACTTC.

CDR3 region: CASSQRLAGLSSYNEQFF. The CDR3 DNA sequence: TGCGCCAGCAGCCAAAGACTAGCGGGGTTAAGCTCCTACAATGAGCAGTTCTTC. The rearrangement uses TRBV4-1 and TRBJ2-1; the match to TRBD2 covers 11 bases. Trimming at V came to 2 bases and at J to 0 bases, leaving 6 bases not matched to a gene. Germline V lookup: CDR1 MGHRA, CDR2 YSYEKL. CDR3 size: 18 residues.

The rearrangement uses TRBV6-1 and TRBJ1-3; D is unresolved. This CDR3 has 14 amino acids. V lost 8 bases and J lost 0, with 11 bases in between. Germline CDR1 and CDR2: MNHNS and SASEGT. The CDR3, as DNA: TGTGCCAGCGGTTTGGATAGCTCTGGAAACACCATATATTTT. Amino acid sequence: CASGLDSSGNTIYF.

This chain links TRBV7-8 with TRBJ2-2; TRBD2 matches 10 bases. V shed 10 bases, J shed 3 bases, and the junction held 8 bases outside the gene matches. Germline V lookup: CDR1 SGHVS, CDR2 FQNEAQ. The length of the CDR3 is 15 residues. The CDR3 spells CATKSGRADTGELFF. CDR3 nucleotides: TGTGCCACCAAAAGCGGGAGGGCCGACACCGGGGAGCTGTTTTTT.

The genes are TRBV5-1 and TRBJ2-7, with 8 bases fitting TRBD1. CDR1 and CDR2 from the germline V gene are SGHRS and YFSETQ. V trimming: 4 bases; J trimming: 5 bases; junction bases outside the gene matches: 2. The CDR3 sequence is 12 residues long. CDR3 loop: CASSQGAHEQYF. In nucleotides, the CDR3 is TGCGCCAGCAGCCAGGGGGCCCACGAGCAGTACTTC.

The chain employs TRBV11-1 and TRBJ2-1; TRBD1 aligns across 7 bases. V lost 5 bases and J lost 6; bases outside the gene matches: 7. The CDR3 sequence is 14 residues long. Germline V gene data show CDR1 as SGHAT and CDR2 as FQDESV (reference sequence). CDR3 DNA sequence: TGTGCCAGCAGCCCAGGGGGACAAGCCAATGAGCAGTTCTTC. This gives the protein CASSPGGQANEQFF.

V and J are TRBV19 and TRBJ2-2, with 7 positions matching TRBD2. Germline V lookup: CDR1 LNHDA, CDR2 SQIVND (reference sequence). V lost 9 bases and J lost 4; bases outside the gene matches: 11. This CDR3 spans 15 amino acids. The CDR3 nucleotides are TGTGCCAGCTCCCGGGACTATGGGTTCACCGGGGAGCTGTTTTTT. Translation: CASSRDYGFTGELFF.

The chain recombines TRBV18 with TRBJ1-1; D is uncertain. V was trimmed by 0 bases and J by 4 bases, leaving 12 bases between them. This CDR3 contains 15 residues. Germline assignment: CDR1 KGHSH and CDR2 LQKENI. The CDR3 DNA reads as TGTGCCAGCTCACCACCGAACGCAGAGGGCACTGAAGCTTTCTTT. As protein: CASSPPNAEGTEAFF.